This T cell receptor beta chain was captured by sequencing in a study of post-analysis software for immune sequencing data. Across the whole study: Patients with relapsing-remitting, secondary progressive and progressive-relapsing multiple sclerosis courses were all represented.

Findings and limits, study-wide: Patients used about five TRBV segments, including TRBV5-6, TRBV5-1 and TRBV20-1, more often than controls. For normalized Chao1 diversity, multiple sclerosis patients scored significantly lower than controls did. Strong co-clustering by F measure was seen for same-batch samples.

The authors incorporated unique molecular identifiers into the TCR beta cDNA libraries. There were 1 to 10 million T cells, and roughly 0.5 million cDNA molecules came from them. TCRdb ran MiXCR on the PCR reads and lists one entry per CDR3 protein. The sample has approximately 440,000 distinct CDR3 sequences; over 35% are singletons. About this clonotype: Its antigen is unidentified.

Germline V gene sequence: CDR1 LGHDT, CDR2 YNNKEL (reference sequence). The CDR3 has 13 residues. Trimming took off 3 bases at V and 6 bases at J, with 11 bases between the two ends. The receptor was derived from a girl under 18 with multiple sclerosis. The sample was blood. V is TRBV3-1 and J is TRBJ1-2; D is possibly TRBD1 (6 bases). CDR3 in DNA: TGTGCCAGCAGCCACGACAGGAGCAATGGCTACACCTTC. Its translation is CASSHDRSNGYTF.